The clone carrying this T cell receptor (beta chain) turned up a few times. What it binds is unknown. Time point meaning: pre-sensitization, week 0. Documented treatment: therapeutic diphenylcyclopropenone sensitization with weekly scalp DPC. The sample comes from a study of human T cells and chemical hapten exposure. Study details: Small pooled library volume differences mainly caused per-sample TCR yield variation.

TCRdb fed the RACE reads into MiXCR, producing one record per CDR3 protein. The sample has about 80,000 distinct CDR3 sequences, around 15% seen once; the top ten hold 3.5% to 6%. The study, taken as a whole, reports: Relative to control repertoires, expanded TCRs gave rise to significantly more large CDR3 similarity clusters.

Germline assignment: CDR1 DFQATT and CDR2 SNEGSKA (reference sequence). V was clipped by 3 bases and J by 7 bases; unmatched bases: 1. This CDR3 comprises 12 residues. The sequenced sample was whole blood, obtained in connection with sensitization to the hapten diphenylcyclopropenone (DPC). J is TRBJ2-4 and V is TRBV20-1, with 9 bases identical to TRBD1. This receptor was taken from a woman aged 45-65 years with alopecia areata. Some clones in this sample may be carry-over from other donors' samples. Here the CDR3 reads CSASGQGNIQYF. CDR3 DNA sequence: TGCAGTGCTAGCGGACAGGGGAACATTCAGTACTTC.